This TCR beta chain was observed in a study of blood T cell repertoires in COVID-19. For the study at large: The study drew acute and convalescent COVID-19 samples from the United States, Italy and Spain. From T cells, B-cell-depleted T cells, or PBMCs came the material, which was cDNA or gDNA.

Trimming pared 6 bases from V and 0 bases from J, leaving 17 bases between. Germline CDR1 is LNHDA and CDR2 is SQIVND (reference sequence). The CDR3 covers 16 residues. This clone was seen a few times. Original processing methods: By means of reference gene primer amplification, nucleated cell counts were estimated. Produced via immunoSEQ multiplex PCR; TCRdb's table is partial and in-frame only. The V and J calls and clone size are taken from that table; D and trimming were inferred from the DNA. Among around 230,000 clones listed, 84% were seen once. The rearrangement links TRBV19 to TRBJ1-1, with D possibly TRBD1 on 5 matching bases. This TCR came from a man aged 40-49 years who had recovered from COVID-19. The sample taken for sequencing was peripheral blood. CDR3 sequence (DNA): TGTGCCAGTAGACCGGGACTAACACTCATGAACACTGAAGCTTTCTTT. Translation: CASRPGLTLMNTEAFF.